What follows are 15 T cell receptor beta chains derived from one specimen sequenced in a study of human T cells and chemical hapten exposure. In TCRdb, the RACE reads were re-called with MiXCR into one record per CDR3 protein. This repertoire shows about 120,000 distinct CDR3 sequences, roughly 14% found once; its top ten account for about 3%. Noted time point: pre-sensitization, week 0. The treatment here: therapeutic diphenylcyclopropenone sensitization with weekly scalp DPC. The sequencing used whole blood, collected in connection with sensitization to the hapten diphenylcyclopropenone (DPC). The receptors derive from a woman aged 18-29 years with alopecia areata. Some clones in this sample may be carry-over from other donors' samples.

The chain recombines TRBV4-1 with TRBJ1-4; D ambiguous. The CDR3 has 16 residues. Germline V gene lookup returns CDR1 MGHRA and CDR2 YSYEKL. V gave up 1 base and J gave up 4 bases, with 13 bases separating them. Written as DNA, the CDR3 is TGCGCCAGCAGCCAAGTCGGTGGACCCTTTAATGAAAAACTGTTTTTT. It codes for CASSQVGGPFNEKLFF.

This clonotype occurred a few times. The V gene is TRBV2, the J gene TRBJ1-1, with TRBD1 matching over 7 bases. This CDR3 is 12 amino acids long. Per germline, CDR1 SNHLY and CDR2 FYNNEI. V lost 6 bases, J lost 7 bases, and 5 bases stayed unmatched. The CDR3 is CASRTDRREAFF. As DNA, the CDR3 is TGTGCCAGCAGGACGGACAGGCGTGAAGCTTTCTTT.

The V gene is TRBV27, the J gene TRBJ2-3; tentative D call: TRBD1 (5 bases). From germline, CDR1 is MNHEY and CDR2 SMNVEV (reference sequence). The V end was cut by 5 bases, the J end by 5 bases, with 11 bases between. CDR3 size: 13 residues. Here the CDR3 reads CASSRPTEDTQYF. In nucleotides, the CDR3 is TGTGCCAGCAGTAGACCGACAGAAGATACGCAGTATTTT.

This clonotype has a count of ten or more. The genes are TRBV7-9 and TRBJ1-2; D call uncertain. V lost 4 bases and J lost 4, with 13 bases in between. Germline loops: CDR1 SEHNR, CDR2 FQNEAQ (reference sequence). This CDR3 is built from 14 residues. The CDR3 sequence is CASSSGPPPYGYTF. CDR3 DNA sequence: TGTGCCAGCAGCTCGGGCCCCCCGCCCTATGGCTACACCTTC.

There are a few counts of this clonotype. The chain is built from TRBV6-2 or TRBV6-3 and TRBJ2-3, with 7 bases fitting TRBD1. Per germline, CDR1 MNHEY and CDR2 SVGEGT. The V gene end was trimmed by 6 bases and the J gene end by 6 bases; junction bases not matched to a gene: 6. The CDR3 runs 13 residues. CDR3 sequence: CASRKQGRDTQYF. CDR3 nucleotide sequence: TGTGCCAGCAGGAAACAGGGGCGGGATACGCAGTATTTT.

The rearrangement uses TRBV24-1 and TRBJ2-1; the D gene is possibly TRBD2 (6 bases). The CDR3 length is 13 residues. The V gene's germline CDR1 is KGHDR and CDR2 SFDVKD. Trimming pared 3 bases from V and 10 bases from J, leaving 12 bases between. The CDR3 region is CATSDGGWNEQFF. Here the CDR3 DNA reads TGTGCCACCAGTGATGGAGGGTGGAACGAGCAGTTCTTC.

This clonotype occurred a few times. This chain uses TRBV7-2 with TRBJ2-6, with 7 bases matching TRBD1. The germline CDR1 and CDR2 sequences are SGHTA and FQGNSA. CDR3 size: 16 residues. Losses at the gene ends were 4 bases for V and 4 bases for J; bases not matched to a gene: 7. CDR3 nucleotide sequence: TGTGCCAGCAGCTCCTACAGGGGAAGAGGGGCCAACGTCCTGACTTTC. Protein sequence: CASSSYRGRGANVLTF.

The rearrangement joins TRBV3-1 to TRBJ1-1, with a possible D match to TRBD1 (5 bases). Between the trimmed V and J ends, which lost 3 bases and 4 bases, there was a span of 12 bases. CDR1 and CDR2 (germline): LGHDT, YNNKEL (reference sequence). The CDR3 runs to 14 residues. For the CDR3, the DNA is TGTGCCAGCAGCCAGGGGACCGCCGGCACTGAAGCTTTCTTT. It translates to CASSQGTAGTEAFF.

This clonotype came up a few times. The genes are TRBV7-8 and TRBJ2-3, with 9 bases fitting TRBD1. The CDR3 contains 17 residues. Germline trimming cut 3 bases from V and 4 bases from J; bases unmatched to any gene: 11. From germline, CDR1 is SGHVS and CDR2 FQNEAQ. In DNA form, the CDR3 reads TGTGCCAGCAGCTTCAACCCCGGGACAGGGCAGGCAGATACGCAGTATTTT. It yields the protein CASSFNPGTGQADTQYF.

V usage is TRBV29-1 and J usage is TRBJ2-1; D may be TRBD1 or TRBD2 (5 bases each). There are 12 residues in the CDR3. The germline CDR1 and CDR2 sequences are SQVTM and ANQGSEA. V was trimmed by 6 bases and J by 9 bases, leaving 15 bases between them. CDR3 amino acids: CSVRDGVFEQFF. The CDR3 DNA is TGCAGCGTCCGGGACGGCGTTTTTGAGCAGTTCTTC.

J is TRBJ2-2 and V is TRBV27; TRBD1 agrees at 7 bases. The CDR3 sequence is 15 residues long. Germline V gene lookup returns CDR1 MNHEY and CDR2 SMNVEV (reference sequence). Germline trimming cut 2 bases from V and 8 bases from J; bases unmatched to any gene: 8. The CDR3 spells CASSLTGESVGELFF. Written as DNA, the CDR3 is TGTGCCAGCAGTTTAACAGGGGAGAGTGTAGGGGAGCTGTTTTTT.

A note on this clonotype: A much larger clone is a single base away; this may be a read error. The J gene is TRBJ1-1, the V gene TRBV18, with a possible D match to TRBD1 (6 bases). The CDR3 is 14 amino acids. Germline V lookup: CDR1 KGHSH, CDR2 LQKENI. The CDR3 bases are TGTGCCAGCACACCGCAGGGGCTGAACACTGAAGCTTTCTTT. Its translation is CASTPQGLNTEAFF.

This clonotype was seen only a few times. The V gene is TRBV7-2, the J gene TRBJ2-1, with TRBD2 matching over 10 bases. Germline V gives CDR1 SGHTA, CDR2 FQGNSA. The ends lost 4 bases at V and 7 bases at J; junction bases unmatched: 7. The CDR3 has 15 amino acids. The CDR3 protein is CASSYLAGVGNEQFF. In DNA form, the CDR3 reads TGTGCCAGCAGCTACCTAGCGGGGGTGGGGAATGAGCAGTTCTTC.

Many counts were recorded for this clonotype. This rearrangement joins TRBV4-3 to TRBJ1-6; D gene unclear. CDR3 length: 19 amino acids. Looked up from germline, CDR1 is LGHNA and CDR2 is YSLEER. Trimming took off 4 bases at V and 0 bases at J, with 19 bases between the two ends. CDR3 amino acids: CASSPSVGSLSSYNSPLHF. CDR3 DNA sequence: TGCGCCAGCAGCCCCTCAGTAGGGTCCCTAAGCTCCTATAATTCACCCCTCCACTTT.

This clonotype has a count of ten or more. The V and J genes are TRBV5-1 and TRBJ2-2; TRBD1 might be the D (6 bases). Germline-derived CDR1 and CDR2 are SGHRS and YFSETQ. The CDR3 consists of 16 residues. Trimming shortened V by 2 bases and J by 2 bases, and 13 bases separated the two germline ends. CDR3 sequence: CASSFRVQGNTGELFF. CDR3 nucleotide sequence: TGCGCCAGCAGCTTCAGGGTACAGGGCAACACCGGGGAGCTGTTTTTT.